These T cell receptor beta chains were read from a single sample in a study of blood T cell repertoires in COVID-19. The assay was immunoSEQ multiplex PCR, and TCRdb's table has in-frame clones only and misses some. Of more than 95,000 clones listed, roughly 79% were seen once; the top ten hold more than 30%. The sample taken for sequencing was peripheral blood. These receptors were collected from an elderly man with acute or convalescent COVID-19. The CDR3 runs from the conserved cysteine through the conserved F or W. The D gene is left open where the match is weak. Not every row has a clone size; where given, it reads once, few, many or a size class.

d_call,j_call,v_call,clone_size,cdr3_nt,cdr3_aa
TRBD1,TRBJ1-1,TRBV5-1,NA,TGCGCCAGCAGCTTGGCCGTGGGACAGTTGAACACTGAAGCTTTCTTT,CASSLAVGQLNTEAFF
NA,TRBJ2-5,TRBV30,once,TGTGCCTGGAGTGGAGGGTATGGAGAGACCCAGTACTTC,CAWSGGYGETQYF
NA,TRBJ1-5,TRBV29-1,once,TGCAGCGTTGCTGGACACCTAAATCAGCCCCAGCATTTT,CSVAGHLNQPQHF
TRBD2,TRBJ2-7,TRBV5-4,NA,TGTGCCAGCAGCGCAGGACTAGCGGATTACTACGAGCAGTACTTC,CASSAGLADYYEQYF
NA,TRBJ1-2,TRBV5-1,NA,TGCGCCAGCAGCTTGACAGGTGGTGGCTATGGCTACACCTTC,CASSLTGGGYGYTF
NA,TRBJ1-1,TRBV29-1,NA,TGCAGCGTTGACCGGGGGATGGGCACTGAAGCTTTCTTT,CSVDRGMGTEAFF
NA,TRBJ2-7,TRBV18,NA,TGTGCCAGCTCACCGACGACAGTGACCCTACGAGTTGACGAGCAGTACTTC,CASSPTTVTLRVDEQYF
NA,TRBJ2-3,TRBV6-1,NA,TGTGCCAGCCTAGGCGGGGTCAGCGCAGATACGCAGTATTTT,CASLGGVSADTQYF
NA,TRBJ1-1,TRBV6-6,NA,TGTGCCAGCAGTACCCACGGTGAAGCTTTCTTT,CASSTHGEAFF
TRBD1,TRBJ1-4,TRBV28,NA,TGTGCCAGCAGTTTAGGGGGACAGGGGGTGGGGAAACTGTTTTTT,CASSLGGQGVGKLFF
NA,TRBJ1-2,TRBV15,NA,TGTGCCACCAGCAGAGATCCTACAGCCTATGGCTACACCTTC,CATSRDPTAYGYTF
TRBD1,TRBJ1-4,TRBV7-8,NA,TGTGCCAGCAGCACGGACAGGGAGGGCATAAATGAAAAACTGTTTTTT,CASSTDREGINEKLFF
TRBD1,TRBJ1-4,TRBV27,NA,TGTGCCAGCAGTTTATCGTGGACAGGTTGGGAAACTAATGAAAAACTGTTTTTT,CASSLSWTGWETNEKLFF
TRBD1,TRBJ1-5,TRBV28,NA,TGTGCCAGCAGGGGACAGGCCGCCGGGACGGTTAGCAATCAGCCCCAGCATTTT,CASRGQAAGTVSNQPQHF
TRBD1,TRBJ2-7,TRBV19,NA,TGTGCCAGTAGTGACAGGGTGAGCTACGAGCAGTACTTC,CASSDRVSYEQYF
TRBD2,TRBJ2-3,TRBV3-1/TRBV3-2,few,TGTGCCAGCAGCCAACCCTATGCCTCTAGCGGGAGAACGAGTACGCAGTATTTT,CASSQPYASSGRTSTQYF
NA,TRBJ2-2,TRBV9,NA,TGTGCCAGCAGCGTCGACTCAGTCACCGGGGAGCTGTTTTTT,CASSVDSVTGELFF
NA,TRBJ2-1,TRBV7-9,NA,TGTGCCAGCAGCTTAGTTCTAGGTCCCTCCTACAATGAGCAGTTCTTC,CASSLVLGPSYNEQFF
NA,TRBJ1-4,TRBV7-2,NA,TGTGCCAGCAGCTTAGCGGCGGTACCAAATGAAAAACTGTTTTTT,CASSLAAVPNEKLFF
NA,TRBJ1-5,TRBV24-1,NA,TGTGCCACCAGTGACTCCAGGGCTGGCAATCAGCCCCAGCATTTT,CATSDSRAGNQPQHF
TRBD2,TRBJ2-7,TRBV4-1,NA,TGCGCCAGCAGCCAAGTACTTATGACTAGCGGGAGTTACGAGCAGTACTTC,CASSQVLMTSGSYEQYF
NA,TRBJ1-4,TRBV28,once,TGTGCCAGCAGTGTCCCCCCCTCGGGGAAACTGTTTTTT,CASSVPPSGKLFF
TRBD1,TRBJ1-1,TRBV3-1/TRBV3-2,NA,TGTGCCAGCAGCCAAGATTGGGAGACAGGGGAAGCTTTCTTT,CASSQDWETGEAFF
NA,TRBJ1-1,TRBV4-2,NA,TGTGCCAGCAGCCAAGAGGTGGGAGACACTGAAGCTTTCTTT,CASSQEVGDTEAFF
TRBD2,TRBJ2-1,TRBV29-1,NA,TGCAGCGTTGGGCCTAGCGGGAGCCCCTACAATGAGCAGTTCTTC,CSVGPSGSPYNEQFF
TRBD2,TRBJ2-7,TRBV7-2,NA,TGTGCCAGCAGCTTAATAGCGGGAGACGAGCAGTACTTC,CASSLIAGDEQYF
NA,TRBJ2-6,TRBV18,NA,TGTGCCAGCTCACCACTAGACGTAGGAGGCTCTGGGGCCAACGTCCTGACTTTC,CASSPLDVGGSGANVLTF
TRBD1,TRBJ2-7,TRBV5-4,NA,TGTGCCAGCAGCTTGGACAGGGGCGACGAGCAGTACTTC,CASSLDRGDEQYF
NA,TRBJ2-7,TRBV28,NA,TGTGCCAGCAGTTTAGCAGGCTTCAACGAGCAGTACTTC,CASSLAGFNEQYF
NA,TRBJ2-3,TRBV28,NA,TGTGCCAGCAGTCAAGGGGGCACAGATACGCAGTATTTT,CASSQGGTDTQYF
TRBD2,TRBJ2-2,TRBV18,few,TGTGCCAGCTCACCACCCCGGAGCGGGAGAGTTTACACCGGGGAGCTGTTTTTT,CASSPPRSGRVYTGELFF
TRBD1,TRBJ1-5,TRBV18,few,TGTGCCAGCTCATCGGGACAGAAACCTAATAGCAATCAGCCCCAGCATTTT,CASSSGQKPNSNQPQHF
NA,TRBJ1-1,TRBV27,NA,TGTGCCAGCAGTTTAAGGGGCCTCGGGGGCACTGAAGCTTTCTTT,CASSLRGLGGTEAFF
NA,TRBJ2-3,TRBV27,NA,TGTGCCAGCAGTCCCTTTACGCTCGGGGGAGAGAATGGAGAGGCAGATACGCAGTATTTT,CASSPFTLGGENGEADTQYF
NA,TRBJ1-2,TRBV2,NA,TGTGCCAGCAGTATTAGAGGGCTACCCCTCTATGGCTACACCTTC,CASSIRGLPLYGYTF
NA,TRBJ2-7,TRBV24-1,NA,TGTGCCACCAGTGCCCGGGAGTCTTTGTACGAGCAGTACTTC,CATSARESLYEQYF
NA,TRBJ1-1,TRBV12-3/TRBV12-4,NA,TGTGCCAGCAGAAAACAGATGAACACTGAAGCTTTCTTT,CASRKQMNTEAFF
TRBD1,TRBJ1-2,TRBV29-1,NA,TGCAGCGTTGTATTAGGAGGGACAGGGCCCTATGGCTACACCTTC,CSVVLGGTGPYGYTF
NA,TRBJ2-1,TRBV5-1,once,TGCGCCAGCAGCTTGAACAGGCCCAACAATGAGCAGTTCTTC,CASSLNRPNNEQFF
TRBD1,TRBJ2-3,TRBV28,NA,TGTGCCACCCGGGGGGGGACAGGGGAATCGGATACGCAGTATTTT,CATRGGTGESDTQYF
NA,TRBJ1-6,TRBV18,once,TGTGCCAGCTCACCACTATCGGGTGTTCACCTCCACTTT,CASSPLSGVHLHF
NA,TRBJ1-5,TRBV28,NA,TGTGCCAGCAGCCCGGCGGGGCAGGGAGATCAGCCCCAGCATTTT,CASSPAGQGDQPQHF
NA,TRBJ2-2,TRBV16,once,TGTGCCAGCGCCGGGGAGATGAACACCGGGGAGCTGTTTTTT,CASAGEMNTGELFF
TRBD1,TRBJ2-3,TRBV19,NA,TGTGCCAGTAGTATTCCGGGACAGAAGGGAGATACGCAGTATTTT,CASSIPGQKGDTQYF
NA,TRBJ2-2,TRBV6-5,once,TGTGCCAGCAGAATTAGCGGCCCCGGGGAGCTGTTTTTT,CASRISGPGELFF
TRBD1,TRBJ1-2,TRBV18,NA,TGTGCCAGCTCACCGGGACAGGGCGACTATGGCTACACCTTC,CASSPGQGDYGYTF
NA,TRBJ2-3,TRBV5-1,NA,TGCGCCAGCAGCTTCCTTCGGGGGGCGGAGGGAGGAGATACGCAGTATTTT,CASSFLRGAEGGDTQYF
NA,TRBJ1-1,TRBV5-6,NA,TGTGCCAGCAGCTTGGGTGTGAGGAACACTGAAGCTTTCTTT,CASSLGVRNTEAFF
NA,TRBJ2-6,TRBV19,few,TGTGCCAGTAGTACGCGCGAATCTGGGGCCAACGTCCTGACTTTC,CASSTRESGANVLTF
TRBD2,TRBJ2-3,TRBV19,many,TGTGCCAGTAGTATCCCAGGACTAGCGGGCACAGATACGCAGTATTTT,CASSIPGLAGTDTQYF
TRBD1,TRBJ1-2,TRBV7-2,NA,TGTGCCAGCAGCCCCCCCCGAGGGGACAGACTCTGGAATGGCTACACCTTC,CASSPPRGDRLWNGYTF
TRBD1,TRBJ1-2,TRBV11-2,NA,TGTGCCAGCAGCATACAGGGGGTGGGCTATGGCTACACCTTC,CASSIQGVGYGYTF
NA,TRBJ1-4,TRBV30,NA,TGTGCCTGGAGTAAACAGGGAAGCCTAAAATTGTTTTTT,CAWSKQGSLKLFF
TRBD1,TRBJ2-1,TRBV7-9,NA,TGTGCCAGCAGCGTATATTCCGGGACAGGTAGTAATGAGCAGTTCTTC,CASSVYSGTGSNEQFF
TRBD1,TRBJ1-2,TRBV27,NA,TGTGCCAGCAGTTTCAGGGGGAACTATGGCTACACCTTC,CASSFRGNYGYTF
NA,TRBJ2-3,TRBV6-5,NA,TGTGCCAGCAGGTTGACAGCAGATACGCAGTATTTT,CASRLTADTQYF
TRBD1,TRBJ2-7,TRBV28,NA,TGTGCCAGCAGTTTAGGCAGGGTCCGGGACAGAAAGTACTTC,CASSLGRVRDRKYF
NA,TRBJ1-3,TRBV28,NA,TGTGCCAGCAGTCCGGACAGTCTCCTCTCTGGAAACACCATATATTTT,CASSPDSLLSGNTIYF
TRBD1,TRBJ2-3,TRBV7-3,NA,TGTGCCAGCAGCTTAGCGGGACAGGATCCCTACACAGATACGCAGTATTTT,CASSLAGQDPYTDTQYF
TRBD2,TRBJ2-3,TRBV5-1,NA,TGCGCCAGCAGCTCGGGACTAGCGGGAGGTCCAGATACGCAGTATTTT,CASSSGLAGGPDTQYF